This T cell receptor (beta chain) is from a study of blood T cell repertoires in COVID-19 (dated by TCRdb to 2018 to 2020). About the full investigation: Samples from collaborators originated in the United States, Italy and Spain and spanned both the acute and convalescent phases of COVID-19. Deeply sampled blood TCRbeta repertoires from subjects exposed to, actively infected with, or recovered from COVID-19 were included in the dataset. A de-identified subject ID, COVID-19 status, age in years and sex were almost always included in the sample metadata. Samples came from the ongoing ImmuneRACE study (first 160 participants) plus 1,254 subjects from 6 global collaborators. The repertoires were made available in a free public database intended to serve as a resource for research on the immune response to SARS-CoV-2. The material from the prospective study consisted of cDNA or gDNA derived from T cells, B-cell-depleted T cells, or PBMCs. Where available, HLA class I and class II types were obtained from metadata supplied by the sample provider rather than from assay-based typing. Study-wide findings and limitations: Clinical and demographic metadata were provided uncurated, with the amount varying by source and participant.

On this clone: What antigen it recognizes has not been identified. The junction departs from the called germline gene at one end, perhaps through a read error.

The germline V gene (reference sequence) provides CDR1 PRHDT and CDR2 FYEKMQ. The CDR3 holds 14 amino acids from the cysteine to the phenylalanine. The kept DNA is CDR3 alone, 42 bases in frame from the first base. The collaborating institutions used their own protocols to collect whole blood in K2EDTA tubes. For TCRbeta analysis, collaborator samples were shipped as frozen whole blood, as isolated PBMCs, or as DNA extracted from either sample type. TCRbeta CDR3 regions were amplified from genomic DNA using the immunoSEQ Assay, a bias-controlled multiplex PCR. The source study handled its data this way. The number of nucleated cells in each sample was estimated from the amplification of reference gene primers within the assay. Sequence reads were collapsed and filtered to measure the absolute abundance of every unique TCRbeta CDR3 rearrangement. For each sample, productive Simpson clonality was calculated by taking the square root of Simpson's diversity index across productive rearrangements. This is the immuneACCESS table as TCRdb keeps it, with only in-frame sequences that have V and J called. A part of the clones is gone; compared with another copy, unresolved V genes explain less than half, and the rest is unexplained. The D gene and trimming were derived from the DNA, and the V and J assignments and clone size from that table. A total of over 30,000 clones appear in this sample, around 80% of them only once. The ten biggest clones cover 30% to 40% of the sample.

Recombination linked TRBV13 to TRBJ2-1; TRBD1 could be the D gene, as 6 bases match. This clonotype was sampled from a man older than 75 with active or convalescent COVID-19. The source material was peripheral blood. The nucleotides are TGTGCCAGCAGTTATGGGGGCTCCAACAATGAGCAGTTCTTC. Translation gives CASSYGGSNNEQFF.